Below are 4 T cell receptor beta chains sequenced from a single sample in a study of OX40 agonist ivuxolimab in advanced cancers. Here immunoSEQ multiplex PCR was the method, and the copy in TCRdb shows in-frame clones only, minus some. This table has about 80,000 clones, around four fifths appearing once. The specimen comprised CD4+ or CD8+ T cells sorted from blood, sampled in a trial of the OX40 agonist ivuxolimab. These receptor sequences come from an adult with an advanced solid tumor such as melanoma, head and neck, liver or kidney cancer.

V and J are TRBV2 and TRBJ1-2; TRBD1 might be the D (5 bases). V lost 7 bases and J lost 0, with 12 bases in between. This CDR3 region has 14 residues. CDR1 SNHLY and CDR2 FYNNEI come from the germline V gene. The CDR3 here is CASISPGSNYGYTF. CDR3 sequence (DNA): TGTGCCAGCATCTCCCCAGGGTCTAACTATGGCTACACCTTC.

This clone was seen once. The chain employs TRBV11-2 and TRBJ2-1; D perhaps matches TRBD2 (5 bases). Germline V gene lookup returns CDR1 SGHAT and CDR2 FQNNGV. V lost 5 bases and J 0 bases, leaving 8 bases between the germline ends. The CDR3 runs 14 residues. The CDR3 region has the DNA TGTGCCAGCAGCCGCACTAGCTCCTACAATGAGCAGTTCTTC. It specifies CASSRTSSYNEQFF.

DNA for the CDR3: TGTGCCAGCAGCTTAGTCATACGGGCAGATACGCAGTATTTT. This sequence encodes CASSLVIRADTQYF. The chain couples TRBV7-2 to TRBJ2-3; no clear D gene. The V gene lost 1 base and the J gene lost 4 bases, with 9 bases spanning the gap. Germline loops: CDR1 SGHTA, CDR2 FQGNSA. The CDR3 totals 14 residues. Combining the CDR3 with reference TRBV7-2 and TRBJ2-3 gives the whole variable domain GAGVSQSPSNKVTEKGKDVELRCDPISGHTALYWYRQSLGQGLEFLIYFQGNSAPDKSGLPSDRFSAERTGGSVSTLTIQRTQQEDSAVYLCASSLVIRADTQYFGPGTRLTVL.

This clone was seen a few times. V usage is TRBV6-1 and J usage is TRBJ2-7; 9 nucleotides match TRBD1. The CDR3 has 14 amino acids. Germline CDR1 and CDR2: MNHNS and SASEGT. J gave up 6 bases and V 7 bases, and 10 bases lay outside the gene matches. CDR3 bases: TGTGCCAGCATTCCAAGGGACAGGGATTCCGAGCAGTACTTC. It translates to CASIPRDRDSEQYF.